These 32 T cell receptor beta chains originate from one sample sequenced in a study of T cells in Graves' hyperthyroidism and ophthalmopathy. Amplification of TCR beta CDR3 regions was performed using RNA transcripts as template. The HTBI primer set was used in a first-round RT-PCR of the TCR CDR3. Using its own MiXCR run on the multiplex PCR reads, TCRdb lists one record per CDR3 protein. The repertoire holds 600,000 to 700,000 distinct CDR3 sequences, with 45% as singletons. The sample taken for sequencing was peripheral blood or thyroid tissue (not recorded which). These receptors all stem from an adult man with Graves' disease, either hyperthyroidism or ophthalmopathy (not recorded which).

DNA of the CDR3: TGTGCCAGCAGTCGCGTGGGGTTTGGCAGTTCCCATAACTATGGCTACACCTTC. As protein: CASSRVGFGSSHNYGYTF. The chain recombines TRBV28 with TRBJ1-2; no clear D. This CDR3 has 18 amino acids. The V end lost 5 bases, the J end lost 1 base, and 23 bases lay between the germline ends. The germline V gene has CDR1 MDHEN and CDR2 SYDVKM.

This clonotype appeared a few times. V usage is TRBV7-8 and J usage is TRBJ1-1, with D unclear. This CDR3 contains 16 residues. Trimming left V 4 bases short and J 1 base short, with 16 bases between. Germline CDR1 reads SGHVS; CDR2 reads FQNEAQ. CDR3 sequence (DNA): TGTGCCAGCAGCTCCTCGACATCTTTGGGGAACACTGAAGCTTTCTTT. The encoded protein is CASSSSTSLGNTEAFF.

The table lists this clonotype with many counts. This rearrangement joins TRBV10-3 to TRBJ2-7, with D uncertain. Per germline, CDR1 ENHRY and CDR2 SYGVKD. CDR3 size: 14 residues. The V end was cut by 3 bases, the J end by 2 bases, with 11 bases between. The CDR3 region has the DNA TGTGCCATCAGTGAAGGGCTAGTAACCTACGAGCAGTACTTC. Amino acid sequence: CAISEGLVTYEQYF.

A few counts support this clonotype. The rearrangement links TRBV9 to TRBJ2-5; D uncertain. The CDR3 sequence is 15 residues long. Germline CDR1 SGDLS, CDR2 YYNGEE. The V end lost 0 bases, the J end lost 2 bases, and 11 bases lay between the germline ends. CDR3 nucleotides: TGTGCCAGCAGCGTAGGGTCGGCTAAACAAGAGACCCAGTACTTC. Translated: CASSVGSAKQETQYF.

This chain links TRBV10-2 with TRBJ1-2; TRBD1 matches at 8 bases. The CDR3 extends over 15 amino acids. Trimming took 4 bases from V and 11 from J; bases not matched to a gene: 15. Germline values: CDR1 WSHSY, CDR2 SAAADI. The DNA for the CDR3 is TGCGCCAGCAGTGGTTCGGGACAGGCGGTGGGCCCGTACACCTTC. This encodes CASSGSGQAVGPYTF.

The chain combines TRBV20-1 with TRBJ1-5; possible D gene TRBD1, 5 bases. The V gene's germline CDR1 is DFQATT and CDR2 SNEGSKA (reference sequence). The CDR3 extends over 14 amino acids. Trimming removed 3 bases at V and 2 bases at J, with 11 bases between. For the CDR3, the DNA is TGCAGTGCTAGGGGGGGAATTGGCAATCAGCCCCAGCATTTT. Amino acid sequence: CSARGGIGNQPQHF.

This clonotype was observed a single time. V usage is TRBV29-1 and J usage is TRBJ1-2; D ambiguous. Germline V gene sequence: CDR1 SQVTM, CDR2 ANQGSEA. V lost 1 base and J 4 bases, leaving 7 bases between the germline ends. This CDR3 region has 12 residues. CDR3 coding DNA: TGCAGCGTTGAAGCACATGGCTATGGCTACACCTTC. Translation gives CSVEAHGYGYTF.

The chain has TRBV19 and TRBJ1-5; 9 nucleotides align to TRBD1. The trim removed 6 bases at V and 6 bases at J, leaving 9 bases unmatched. Germline lookup yields CDR1 LNHDA and CDR2 SQIVND (reference sequence). This CDR3 has 15 amino acids. This CDR3 is CASRPTGGAAQPQHF. For the CDR3, the DNA is TGTGCCAGTAGGCCTACAGGGGGCGCCGCTCAGCCCCAGCATTTT.

This clonotype was seen ten or more times. This chain uses TRBV7-2 with TRBJ1-6; unclear D gene. Germline CDR1 is SGHTA and CDR2 is FQGNSA. This CDR3 is 13 amino acids long. Trimming left V 0 bases short and J 7 bases short, with 4 bases between. The CDR3 reads CASSLAINSPLHF. Here the CDR3 DNA reads TGTGCCAGCAGCTTAGCGATCAATTCACCCCTCCACTTT.

This clonotype was seen a single time. One end of the junction varies from germline; a read error may be responsible. The chain combines TRBV12-3 or TRBV12-4 with TRBJ2-7; D perhaps matches TRBD1 (6 bases). This CDR3 has 14 amino acids. The CDR3: CASSYRDTSCEQYF. The DNA of the CDR3 is TGTGCCAGCAGTTACCGGGACACGTCCTGCGAGCAGTACTTC.

A few counts support this clonotype. This sequence joins TRBV30 and TRBJ1-2; D remains unclear. The CDR3 totals 10 residues. Germline CDR1 reads GTSNPN; CDR2 reads SVGIG (reference sequence). V dropped 5 bases and J dropped 4 bases, with 5 bases sitting between them. In DNA form, the CDR3 reads TGTGCCTGGGACGGCTATGGCTACACCTTC. This codes for CAWDGYGYTF.

This clonotype was detected ten times or more. V gene TRBV9 combines with J gene TRBJ2-7, with D unclear. This CDR3 is built from 15 residues. V was clipped by 4 bases and J by 7 bases, with 21 bases between them. The germline CDR1 and CDR2 sequences are SGDLS and YYNGEE. This CDR3 reads CASSNAGSGLGEQYF. In DNA, the CDR3 is TGTGCCAGCAGCAACGCCGGTTCAGGTCTGGGGGAGCAGTACTTC.

This clonotype was detected only a few times. The chain has TRBV25-1 and TRBJ1-1, with D hard to call. The CDR3 sequence is 14 residues long. V lost 5 bases and J 1 base, leaving 11 bases between the germline ends. The germline V gene encodes CDR1 MGHDK and CDR2 SYGVNS. The CDR3 bases are TGTGCCAGCAGTTACGATGACGGGAACACTGAAGCTTTCTTT. Protein sequence: CASSYDDGNTEAFF.

The chain has TRBV9 and TRBJ1-2; D possibly corresponds to TRBD1 (5 bases). Trimming cost V 7 bases and J 0 bases, with 13 bases left between them. The CDR3 sequence is 14 residues long. The germline V gene encodes CDR1 SGDLS and CDR2 YYNGEE. CDR3 DNA: TGTGCCAGCGCTACCGGGACGACTAACTATGGCTACACCTTC. This translates into CASATGTTNYGYTF.

The J gene is TRBJ1-2, the V gene TRBV7-3; D is ambiguous. The CDR3 runs 15 residues. The germline V and J ends were trimmed by 1 base and 4 bases, with 13 bases remaining between them. Per germline, CDR1 SGHTA and CDR2 FQGTGA. The CDR3 protein is CASSLSEGTVYGYTF. In DNA form, the CDR3 reads TGTGCCAGCAGCTTAAGTGAGGGAACGGTCTATGGCTACACCTTC.

The genes are TRBV15 and TRBJ1-5, with TRBD1 matching over 7 bases. This CDR3 is built from 13 residues. CDR1 is LNHNV, CDR2 YYDKDF, per germline (reference sequence). With 2 bases clipped from V and 7 bases from J, the junction kept 2 bases outside the gene matches. The CDR3 is CATSRQGVQPQHF. In nucleotides, the CDR3 is TGTGCCACCAGCAGACAGGGGGTCCAGCCCCAGCATTTT.

This chain links TRBV9 with TRBJ1-6; D may be TRBD1 (5 bases). The CDR3 loop spans 15 amino acids. V lost 0 bases, J lost 9 bases, and 13 bases lay in between. Germline V gene sequence: CDR1 SGDLS, CDR2 YYNGEE. The CDR3 spells CASSVEGTGSSPLHF. CDR3 DNA: TGTGCCAGCAGCGTAGAAGGGACTGGATCTTCACCCCTCCACTTT.

The chain employs TRBV29-1 and TRBJ1-2; TRBD1 might be the D (5 bases). The CDR3 runs 13 residues. V lost 1 base and J 6 bases, leaving 12 bases between the germline ends. The germline gives CDR1 SQVTM, CDR2 ANQGSEA. The chain's CDR3 is CSVEAAGRDGYTF. DNA for the CDR3: TGCAGCGTTGAAGCGGCGGGGCGAGATGGCTACACCTTC.

This clonotype was recorded many times. The chain uses TRBV2 and TRBJ2-7, with no clear D. The germline CDR1 and CDR2 sequences are SNHLY and FYNNEI. The V and J ends lost 3 bases and 9 bases respectively, with 12 bases between them. The CDR3 extends over 12 amino acids. The CDR3 nucleotides read TGTGCCAGCAGTGATCGTCCGGAAGGGCAGTACTTC. Encoded protein: CASSDRPEGQYF.

The gene calls are TRBV7-2 and TRBJ1-2, with 7 bases matching TRBD1. Per germline, CDR1 SGHTA and CDR2 FQGNSA. CDR3 length: 15 amino acids. V lost 3 bases, J lost 4 bases, and 8 bases stayed unmatched. The CDR3 DNA follows: TGTGCCAGCAGCTTGGAGCCAGGGGGAGGCTATGGCTACACCTTC. Translation gives CASSLEPGGGYGYTF.

This clonotype was found a few times. This rearrangement joins TRBV20-1 to TRBJ2-7, with 9 nucleotides matching TRBD1. The CDR3 covers 14 residues. Losses at the gene ends were 2 bases for V and 3 bases for J; bases not matched to a gene: 5. Germline assignment: CDR1 DFQATT and CDR2 SNEGSKA (reference sequence). In DNA form, the CDR3 reads TGCAGTGCTAGAAACGGGACAGGGTTCTACGAGCAGTACTTC. Translation: CSARNGTGFYEQYF.

Concerning this clonotype itself: One base away lies a much larger clone, so this may be a sequencing read error. This chain links TRBV7-2 with TRBJ2-5; D call uncertain. The CDR3 contains 14 residues. CDR1 is SGHTA and CDR2 is FQGNSA in the germline V gene. The CDR3: CAGSLTDGQETQYF. The CDR3 nucleotides are TGTGCCGGCAGCCTAACGGACGGTCAAGAGACCCAGTACTTC.

The rearrangement uses TRBV12-3 or TRBV12-4 and TRBJ2-7; TRBD2 agrees at 14 bases. V shed 6 bases and J 6 bases; nucleotides not matched to a gene: 13. This CDR3 region has 17 residues. DNA of the CDR3: TGTGCCAGCAGCTCGACTTCCGGGACTAGCGGGAGTGGCGAGCAGTACTTC. Amino acids: CASSSTSGTSGSGEQYF.

The chain employs TRBV20-1 and TRBJ1-5; perhaps TRBD1 as D (6 bases). The germline CDR1 and CDR2 sequences are DFQATT and SNEGSKA (reference sequence). CDR3 size: 14 residues. The V and J ends lost 4 bases and 5 bases respectively, with 15 bases between them. The CDR3 DNA is TGCAGTGCTACAAGAGCCGCAGGGGATCAGCCCCAGCATTTT. Amino acid sequence: CSATRAAGDQPQHF.

This clonotype was counted between two and nine times. The chain joins TRBV29-1 to TRBJ2-5, with D tentatively TRBD1 (5 bases). In germline, CDR1 is SQVTM, CDR2 ANQGSEA. The ends were cut back, 4 bases at V and 5 bases at J, with 11 bases in the middle. CDR3 size: 12 residues. CDR3: CSVVWGVETQYF. The CDR3, as DNA: TGCAGCGTTGTCTGGGGCGTCGAGACCCAGTACTTC.

This rearrangement joins TRBV5-1 to TRBJ2-7, with D unclear. Deletions cut 2 bases from V and 5 bases from J, with 11 bases between. Germline V CDR1 and CDR2: SGHRS, YFSETQ. CDR3 length: 13 amino acids. The CDR3 coding sequence is TGCGCCAGCAGCTTTGCCCCTTTTGACGAGCAGTACTTC. Amino acid sequence: CASSFAPFDEQYF.

This clonotype was counted ten times or more. This chain links TRBV15 with TRBJ2-2, with 11 bases matching TRBD1. V lost 5 bases, J lost 7 bases, and 6 bases stayed unmatched. CDR1 and CDR2 (germline): LNHNV, YYDKDF (reference sequence). There are 15 residues in the CDR3. The CDR3 loop reads CATSFGTGGLGELFF. The CDR3 nucleotides read TGTGCCACCAGCTTTGGGACAGGGGGTCTCGGGGAGCTGTTTTTT.

The chain links TRBV5-6 to TRBJ1-4, with D tentatively TRBD1 (6 bases). The germline V gene encodes CDR1 SGHDT and CDR2 YYEEEE. The CDR3 is made up of 15 amino acids. V lost 3 bases, J lost 0 bases, and 9 bases lay in between. DNA of the CDR3: TGTGCCAGCAGCTACGCAGGGGCAACTAATGAAAAACTGTTTTTT. Amino acid sequence: CASSYAGATNEKLFF.

This clonotype was observed at least ten times. The CDR3 region has the DNA TGTGCCAGCAGTTACTCACCCTACGAGCAGTACTTC. Residues: CASSYSPYEQYF. V is TRBV6-5 and J is TRBJ2-7; D remains unclear. This CDR3 has 12 residues. Germline CDR1 and CDR2: MNHEY and SVGAGI. V was cut by 0 bases and J by 2 bases, with 2 bases left in between.

V and J are TRBV12-3 or TRBV12-4 and TRBJ2-7; 7 nucleotides line up with TRBD1. This CDR3 has 15 amino acids. V dropped 6 bases and J dropped 1; count of bases not matched to a gene: 9. In DNA, the CDR3 is TGTGCCAGCAGAAATTTGGAGACAGGGTCCTACGAGCAGTACTTC. Translated, it gives CASRNLETGSYEQYF.

This clonotype occurred a few times. The chain carries TRBV2 and TRBJ1-1; no firm D call. This CDR3 spans 12 amino acids. CDR1 is SNHLY and CDR2 is FYNNEI in the germline V gene. Trimming took 5 bases from V and 7 from J, leaving 11 bases between them. The CDR3 sequence: CASSPRGIEAFF. The CDR3, as DNA: TGTGCCAGCAGTCCTCGTGGGATTGAAGCTTTCTTT.

The rearrangement links TRBV7-9 to TRBJ1-1; D unresolved. The CDR3 is made up of 14 amino acids. V gave up 11 bases and J gave up 1 base, with 17 bases separating them. Per germline, CDR1 SEHNR and CDR2 FQNEAQ (reference sequence). This CDR3 reads CAWSVSGPNTEAFF. CDR3 DNA sequence: TGTGCCTGGAGTGTATCCGGGCCGAACACTGAAGCTTTCTTT. The complete variable domain, with remaining parts taken from reference TRBV7-9 and TRBJ1-1, reads DTGVSQNPRHKITKRGQNVTFRCDPISEHNRLYWYRQTLGQGPEFLTYFQNEAQLEKSRLLSDRFSAERPKGSFSTLEIQRTEQGDSAMYLCAWSVSGPNTEAFFGQGTRLTVV.